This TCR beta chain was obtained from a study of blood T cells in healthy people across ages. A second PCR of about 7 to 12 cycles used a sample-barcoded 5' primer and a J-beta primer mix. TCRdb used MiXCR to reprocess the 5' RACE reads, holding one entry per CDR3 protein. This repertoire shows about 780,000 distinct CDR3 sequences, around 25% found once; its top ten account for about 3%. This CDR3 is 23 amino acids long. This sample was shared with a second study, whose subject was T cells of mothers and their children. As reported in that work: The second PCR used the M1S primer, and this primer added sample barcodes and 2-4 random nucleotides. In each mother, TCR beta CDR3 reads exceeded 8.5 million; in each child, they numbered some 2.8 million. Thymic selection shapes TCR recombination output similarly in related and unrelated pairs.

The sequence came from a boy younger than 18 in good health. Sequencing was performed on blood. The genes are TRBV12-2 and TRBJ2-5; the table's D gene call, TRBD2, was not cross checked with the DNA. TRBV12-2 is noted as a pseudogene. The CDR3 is CASRLRTPPYIHRTSGGKETQYF. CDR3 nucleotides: TGTGCAAGTCGCTTAAGGACCCCTCCATACATACACCGGACTAGCGGGGGGAAAGAGACCCAGTACTTC.